A single TCR beta chain is shown here with its context. Its antigen is unidentified. During its preparation, the TCRbeta library received unique molecular identifiers. TCRdb itself ran the PCR reads through MiXCR, one entry per CDR3 protein. The sample shows about 980,000 distinct CDR3 sequences, around 30% of them seen only once. Germline CDR1 is SGHDT and CDR2 is YYEEEE. The CDR3 contains 16 residues. V dropped 4 bases and J dropped 2; count of bases not matched to a gene: 11. This record comes from a study of T-cell reconstitution after alpha-beta-depleted transplantation in children. Notes on the study in general: Expanded graft clones numbering several hundred reportedly gave rise to alpha-beta T cells about two months after transplant.

This sequence was found in a boy younger than two who had a stem cell transplant for SCID, so the T cells may come from the graft donor. V is TRBV5-6 and J is TRBJ2-7, with 8 bases lining up with TRBD1. This specimen was PBMCs, mostly from graft donor cells, taken 360 days after TCRalphabeta/CD19-depleted stem cell transplant. The CDR3 spells CASSHPDRELAYEQYF. As DNA, the CDR3 is TGTGCCAGCAGCCATCCGGACAGGGAGTTGGCCTACGAGCAGTACTTC. Filled out from reference TRBV5-6 and TRBJ2-7, the complete variable domain reads DAGVTQSPTHLIKTRGQQVTLRCSPKSGHDTVSWYQQALGQGPQFIFQYYEEEERQRGNFPDRFSGHQFPNYSSELNVNALLLGDSALYLCASSHPDRELAYEQYFGPGTRLTVT.